These 5 T cell receptor beta chains came from one sample sequenced in a study of cytomegalovirus exposure and HLA in healthy donors. The protocol was immunoSEQ multiplex PCR, while the TCRdb copy is restricted to in-frame clones and leaves out a portion. The repertoire holds 55,000 to 75,000 clones, with roughly 94% as singletons. Specimen: PBMCs. The receptors derive from a man younger than 35 in good health and CMV-seropositive.

The gene calls are TRBV5-1 and TRBJ1-2; D may be TRBD1 (6 bases). V lost 4 bases and J lost 4, with 23 bases in between. Germline V gene lookup returns CDR1 SGHRS and CDR2 YFSETQ. The CDR3 has 17 residues. CDR3 sequence: CASSPTTTSTTGYGYTF. The CDR3 bases are TGCGCCAGCAGCCCAACGACTACTTCAACGACAGGCTATGGCTACACCTTC.

V and J are TRBV7-9 and TRBJ1-1, with D perhaps matching TRBD1 (6 bases). Deletions cut 6 bases from V and 4 bases from J, with 12 bases between. The germline V gene encodes CDR1 SEHNR and CDR2 FQNEAQ (reference sequence). The CDR3 is made up of 13 amino acids. The CDR3 nucleotides are TGTGCCAGCAGAAGACTCAGGGGCACTGAAGCTTTCTTT. It yields the protein CASRRLRGTEAFF.

The chain joins TRBV9 to TRBJ2-7, with TRBD2 matching 10 bases. The ends lost 2 bases at V and 5 bases at J; junction bases unmatched: 10. The CDR3 runs 16 residues. Per germline, CDR1 SGDLS and CDR2 YYNGEE. Written as DNA, the CDR3 is TGTGCCAGCAGCGTCGGTTACCTAGCGGGGGTCGACGAGCAGTACTTC. Protein product: CASSVGYLAGVDEQYF.

The V and J genes are TRBV6-1 and TRBJ1-3; no reliable D call. Per germline, CDR1 MNHNS and CDR2 SASEGT. This CDR3 comprises 15 residues. V gave up 4 bases and J gave up 0 bases, with 10 bases separating them. The CDR3 DNA reads as TGTGCCAGCAGTGCCGGGGAAGGCTCTGGAAACACCATATATTTT. It yields the protein CASSAGEGSGNTIYF.

The CDR3, as DNA: TGTGCCAGCAGCTTAGGGGGACTAGCGGACTACAATGAGCAGTTCTTC. It codes for CASSLGGLADYNEQFF. The gene calls are TRBV7-3 and TRBJ2-1; 11 bases map to TRBD2. Trimming at V came to 2 bases and at J to 3 bases, leaving 3 bases not matched to a gene. Germline CDR1 SGHTA, CDR2 FQGTGA. The CDR3 contains 16 residues. The variable domain in full, completed from reference TRBV7-3 and TRBJ2-1, reads GAGVSQTPSNKVTEKGKYVELRCDPISGHTALYWYRQSLGQGPEFLIYFQGTGAADDSGLPNDRFFAVRPEGSVSTLKIQRTERGDSAVYLCASSLGGLADYNEQFFGPGTRLTVL.